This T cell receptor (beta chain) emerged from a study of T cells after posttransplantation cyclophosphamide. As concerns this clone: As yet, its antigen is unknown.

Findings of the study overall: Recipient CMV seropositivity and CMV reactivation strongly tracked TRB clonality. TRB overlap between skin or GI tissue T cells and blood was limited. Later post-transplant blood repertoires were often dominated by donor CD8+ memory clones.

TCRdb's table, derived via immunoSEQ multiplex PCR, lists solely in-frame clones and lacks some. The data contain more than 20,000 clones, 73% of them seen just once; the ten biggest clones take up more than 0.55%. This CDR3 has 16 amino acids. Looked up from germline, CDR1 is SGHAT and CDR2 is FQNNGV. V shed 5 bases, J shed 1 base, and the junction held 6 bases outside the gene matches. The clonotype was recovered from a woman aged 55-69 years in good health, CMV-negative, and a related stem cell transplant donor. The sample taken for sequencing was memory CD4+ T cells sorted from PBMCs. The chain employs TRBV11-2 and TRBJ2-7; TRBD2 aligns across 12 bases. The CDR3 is CASSRFTSGRSYEQYF. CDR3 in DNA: TGTGCCAGCAGCCGTTTCACTAGCGGGAGGTCCTACGAGCAGTACTTC. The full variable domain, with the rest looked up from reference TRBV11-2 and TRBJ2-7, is EAGVAQSPRYKIIEKRQSVAFWCNPISGHATLYWYQQILGQGPKLLIQFQNNGVVDDSQLPKDRFSAERLKGVDSTLKIQPAKLEDSAVYLCASSRFTSGRSYEQYFGPGTRLTVT.